Below, 28 T cell receptor beta chains from the same sample are listed, as sequenced in a study of blood T cell repertoires in COVID-19. Clones were sequenced by immunoSEQ multiplex PCR, and TCRdb holds only the in-frame ones, with some missing. The repertoire holds 120,000 to 150,000 clones, with 75% to 85% as singletons. The sample taken for sequencing was peripheral blood. These receptors originate from a man in his sixties with active or convalescent COVID-19.

This clone appeared a few times. The V call is TRBV7-3, the J call TRBJ2-1, with 7 bases matching TRBD2. The V and J ends lost 3 bases and 9 bases, in that order; junction bases with no gene match: 8. The CDR3 is made up of 14 amino acids. In germline, CDR1 is SGHTA, CDR2 FQGTGA. In nucleotides, the CDR3 is TGTGCCAGCAGCTTGAGTGCGGGAGTAGTTGAGCAGTTCTTC. Its protein product is CASSLSAGVVEQFF.

This clone was picked up one time. The rearrangement uses TRBV7-8 and TRBJ2-4; 12 bases are shared with TRBD2. The CDR3 length is 17 residues. The junction had 7 bases not matched to a gene; V was cut back by 5 bases and J by 2 bases. From germline, CDR1 is SGHVS and CDR2 FQNEAQ. In nucleotides, the CDR3 is TGTGCCAGCAGCCCGACTAGCGGGAGTGGGACCAAAAACATTCAGTACTTC. Its protein is CASSPTSGSGTKNIQYF.

The chain is built from TRBV29-1 and TRBJ1-2; no clear D gene. The CDR3 spans 9 residues. The V end lost 8 bases, the J end lost 8 bases, and 9 bases lay between the germline ends. Germline-derived CDR1 and CDR2 are SQVTM and ANQGSEA. Written as DNA, the CDR3 is TGCAGCTCAAAAGAGGGCTACACCTTC. Translated: CSSKEGYTF.

The chain employs TRBV5-1 and TRBJ1-5, with 7 bases fitting TRBD1. Germline CDR1 SGHRS, CDR2 YFSETQ. V shed 4 bases, J shed 10 bases, and the junction held 8 bases outside the gene matches. This CDR3 is 13 amino acids long. CDR3 residues: CASSEDRSKPQHF. CDR3 DNA sequence: TGCGCCAGCAGCGAGGACAGGTCTAAACCCCAGCATTTT.

This clone was observed a handful of times. This chain connects TRBV2 to TRBJ2-1; 13 bases fit TRBD2. CDR1 and CDR2 (germline): SNHLY, FYNNEI. Trimming took 4 bases from V and 9 from J; bases not matched to a gene: 3. This CDR3 is 14 amino acids long. The CDR3 DNA is TGTGCCAGCAGTGGACTAGCGGGAGGTCTTGAGCAGTTCTTC. This translates into CASSGLAGGLEQFF.

This clone appeared a few times. This chain connects TRBV5-1 to TRBJ2-7, with 7 bases lining up with TRBD1. The CDR3 has 15 residues. V dropped 0 bases and J dropped 1; count of bases not matched to a gene: 4. Germline values: CDR1 SGHRS, CDR2 YFSETQ. Written as DNA, the CDR3 is TGCGCCAGCAGCTTGGCGGGACAGATATCCTACGAGCAGTACTTC. Its protein is CASSLAGQISYEQYF.

The rearrangement uses TRBV9 and TRBJ2-3, with 10 bases lining up with TRBD1. This CDR3 is 16 amino acids long. V lost 1 base to trimming and J lost 4 bases; unmatched junction nucleotides: 6. The germline CDR1 and CDR2 sequences are SGDLS and YYNGEE. The CDR3 reads CASSVTDRGRADTQYF. In nucleotides, the CDR3 is TGTGCCAGCAGCGTAACTGACAGGGGGCGCGCAGATACGCAGTATTTT. The entire variable domain, with the rest obtained from reference TRBV9 and TRBJ2-3, is as follows: DSGVTQTPKHLITATGQRVTLRCSPRSGDLSVYWYQQSLDQGLQFLIQYYNGEERAKGNILERFSAQQFPDLHSELNLSSLELGDSALYFCASSVTDRGRADTQYFGPGTRLTVL.

The gene calls are TRBV2 and TRBJ2-3; the D is unclear. The V end lost 3 bases, the J end lost 4 bases, and 5 bases lay between the germline ends. This CDR3 has 12 residues. CDR1 is SNHLY, CDR2 FYNNEI, per germline. This CDR3 is CASSDSADTQYF. The CDR3 nucleotides read TGTGCCAGCAGTGACTCCGCAGATACGCAGTATTTT.

The gene calls are TRBV6-5 and TRBJ1-3; 7 positions match TRBD1. The CDR3 totals 13 residues. J gave up 4 bases and V 10 bases, and 7 bases lay outside the gene matches. Germline CDR1 is MNHEY and CDR2 is SVGAGI. CDR3 nucleotide sequence: TGTGCCACTGCGACAGGGCCCGGAAACACCATATATTTT. This encodes CATATGPGNTIYF.

This clone was counted a single time. The chain joins TRBV7-9 to TRBJ2-7, with 14 bases aligning to TRBD2. Germline CDR1 SEHNR, CDR2 FQNEAQ (reference sequence). V lost 5 bases and J lost 2; bases outside the gene matches: 14. The CDR3 runs to 19 residues. The CDR3 sequence is CASSTAAGTSGSSPYEQYF. CDR3 nucleotide sequence: TGTGCCAGCAGCACAGCCGCAGGGACTAGCGGGAGTTCGCCCTACGAGCAGTACTTC. Filled out from reference TRBV7-9 and TRBJ2-7, the complete variable domain reads DTGVSQNPRHKITKRGQNVTFRCDPISEHNRLYWYRQTLGQGPEFLTYFQNEAQLEKSRLLSDRFSAERPKGSFSTLEIQRTEQGDSAMYLCASSTAAGTSGSSPYEQYFGPGTRLTVT.

V usage is TRBV10-3 and J usage is TRBJ2-1, with a weak D call TRBD2 (5 bases). In germline, CDR1 is ENHRY, CDR2 SYGVKD. Between the trimmed V and J ends, which lost 10 bases and 7 bases, there was a span of 14 bases. This CDR3 spans 12 amino acids. CDR3: CATLGSGNEQFF. The CDR3 DNA is TGTGCCACCCTAGGTTCGGGGAATGAGCAGTTCTTC.

J is TRBJ2-3 and V is TRBV9, with 8 positions matching TRBD2. The CDR3 is made up of 16 amino acids. V shed 0 bases, J shed 3 bases, and the junction held 6 bases outside the gene matches. Germline CDR1 and CDR2: SGDLS and YYNGEE. The CDR3 nucleotides read TGTGCCAGCAGCGTAGTAGCGGGATATGGTACAGATACGCAGTATTTT. Translation gives CASSVVAGYGTDTQYF.

The rearrangement joins TRBV14 to TRBJ1-6; D unclear. Deletions cut 6 bases from V and 9 bases from J, with 15 bases between. This CDR3 contains 14 residues. Germline V gene data show CDR1 as SGHDN and CDR2 as FVKESK. In nucleotides, the CDR3 is TGTGCCAGCAGTCACGGACGGGGAATTTCACCCCTCCACTTT. It codes for CASSHGRGISPLHF.

The chain carries TRBV5-1 and TRBJ2-2, with unresolved D. There are 13 residues in the CDR3. The germline gives CDR1 SGHRS, CDR2 YFSETQ. V lost 5 bases to trimming and J lost 2 bases, with 7 bases between them. The CDR3 here is CASRESNTGELFF. The CDR3 nucleotides are TGCGCCAGCAGAGAGTCTAACACCGGGGAGCTGTTTTTT.

Concerning this clone: This sequence may be a read error, since a much larger clone differs from it by one base. This sequence joins TRBV11-1 and TRBJ2-5; a weak D match, TRBD2 (6 bases). The CDR3 runs 13 residues. V dropped 5 bases and J dropped 1 base, with 8 bases sitting between them. Germline V gene lookup returns CDR1 SGHAT and CDR2 FQDESV (reference sequence). Here the CDR3 DNA reads TGTGCCAGCAGCATTAGCGGCCAAGAGACCCAGTACTTC. Residues: CASSISGQETQYF.

The chain links TRBV27 to TRBJ2-1; TRBD2 might be the D (6 bases). The ends were cut back, 3 bases at V and 6 bases at J, with 15 bases in the middle. The CDR3 extends over 15 amino acids. The germline CDR1 and CDR2 sequences are MNHEY and SMNVEV (reference sequence). The CDR3 nucleotides are TGTGCCAGCAGTTTTGGGGACTCCTACGGCAATGAGCAGTTCTTC. Translated, it gives CASSFGDSYGNEQFF.

The chain has TRBV18 and TRBJ1-6, with TRBD1 as a possible D gene (6 bases). The length of the CDR3 is 14 residues. V was pared by 2 bases and J by 9 bases, with 11 bases between. Germline assignment: CDR1 KGHSH and CDR2 LQKENI. As DNA, the CDR3 is TGTGCCAGCTCACCAGGACAGTTGGGTTCACCCCTCCACTTT. Its translation: CASSPGQLGSPLHF.

The chain employs TRBV7-2 and TRBJ2-3, with D unclear. The CDR3 spans 14 residues. V was pared by 5 bases and J by 4 bases, with 13 bases between. Germline V gene sequence: CDR1 SGHTA, CDR2 FQGNSA. CDR3: CASSQAFRPDTQYF. As DNA, the CDR3 is TGTGCCAGCAGCCAGGCCTTCCGCCCAGATACGCAGTATTTT.

This clone was counted once. The J gene is TRBJ2-1, the V gene TRBV11-2; D is unresolved. In germline, CDR1 is SGHAT, CDR2 FQNNGV. CDR3 length equals 16 residues. Trimming shortened V by 4 bases and J by 0 bases, and 13 bases separated the two germline ends. As DNA, the CDR3 is TGTGCCAGCAGCTCCTCAGGCTCCTTCTCCTACAATGAGCAGTTCTTC. Its protein is CASSSSGSFSYNEQFF.

The chain carries TRBV3-1 (or the pseudogene TRBV3-2) and TRBJ2-2; TRBD2 is a possible D gene (6 bases). This CDR3 has 15 residues. Germline CDR1 reads LGHDT; CDR2 reads YNNKEL (reference sequence). V was clipped by 7 bases and J by 0 bases, with 12 bases between them. CDR3 loop: CASTGRGANTGELFF. The DNA of the CDR3 is TGTGCCAGCACCGGGAGAGGGGCGAACACCGGGGAGCTGTTTTTT.

The chain is built from TRBV3-1 (or the pseudogene TRBV3-2) and TRBJ2-1; D not resolved. CDR1 is LGHDT and CDR2 is YNNKEL in the germline V gene (reference sequence). V was shortened by 4 bases and J by 11 bases, with 18 bases between the two germline ends. This CDR3 is 14 amino acids long. CDR3 sequence: CASSPRRIGSQQFF. CDR3 DNA sequence: TGTGCCAGCAGCCCCCGGCGGATAGGATCCCAGCAGTTCTTC.

The chain links TRBV5-1 to TRBJ2-5; tentative D call: TRBD2 (5 bases). V shed 0 bases and J shed 2 bases, with 11 bases lying between them. The CDR3 has 15 residues. Germline-derived CDR1 and CDR2 are SGHRS and YFSETQ. The CDR3 sequence is CASSLGSGRQETQYF. For the CDR3, the DNA is TGCGCCAGCAGCTTGGGGAGCGGACGACAAGAGACCCAGTACTTC.

J is TRBJ2-7 and V is TRBV19; 8 bases are shared with TRBD1. Trimming at V came to 4 bases and at J to 4 bases, leaving 9 bases not matched to a gene. The germline CDR1 and CDR2 sequences are LNHDA and SQIVND (reference sequence). CDR3 length equals 15 residues. The CDR3 loop reads CASSTSRTGKYEQYF. The CDR3 nucleotides are TGTGCCAGTAGTACTTCCCGGACAGGGAAGTACGAGCAGTACTTC.

V is TRBV2 and J is TRBJ2-2; a weak D match, TRBD2 (9 bases). CDR3 length equals 21 residues. Trimming stripped 3 bases from V and 0 bases from J, with 26 bases between. Germline-derived CDR1 and CDR2 are SNHLY and FYNNEI. The CDR3 nucleotides are TGTGCCAGCAGTGACCCAGGGGGCCTTAGCGGGAGCGACCCGAACACCGGGGAGCTGTTTTTT. This sequence encodes CASSDPGGLSGSDPNTGELFF.

This chain uses TRBV19 with TRBJ2-2, with 7 bases identical to TRBD2. Germline trimming cut 3 bases from V and 0 bases from J; bases unmatched to any gene: 7. The length of the CDR3 is 17 residues. Germline CDR1 and CDR2: LNHDA and SQIVND (reference sequence). The chain's CDR3 is CASSIWKAGTNTGELFF. The CDR3 region has the DNA TGTGCCAGTAGTATTTGGAAAGCGGGGACGAACACCGGGGAGCTGTTTTTT.

The genes are TRBV9 and TRBJ2-3; maybe TRBD2 (6 bases). The CDR3 is 15 residues long. The germline V gene has CDR1 SGDLS and CDR2 YYNGEE. V lost 4 bases and J 5 bases, leaving 17 bases between the germline ends. CDR3 loop: CASSPIAVEVDTQYF. Here the CDR3 DNA reads TGTGCCAGCAGCCCCATAGCGGTGGAGGTAGATACGCAGTATTTT.

This chain links TRBV5-4 with TRBJ2-7, with TRBD2 matching 10 bases. The V gene's germline CDR1 is SGHNT and CDR2 YYREEE (reference sequence). V was pared by 4 bases and J by 3 bases, with 7 bases of the junction left unmatched. CDR3 size: 15 residues. This chain's CDR3 is CASSPPRTSGYEQYF. CDR3 sequence (DNA): TGTGCCAGCAGCCCCCCCCGGACTAGCGGCTACGAGCAGTACTTC.

The chain carries TRBV7-9 and TRBJ2-1; 14 positions agree with TRBD2. CDR1 is SEHNR and CDR2 is FQNEAQ in the germline V gene (reference sequence). The V segment lost 4 bases and the J segment 6 bases; nucleotides outside the gene matches: 2. The length of the CDR3 is 15 residues. The CDR3 DNA is TGTGCCAGCAGCTCCGGACTAGCGGGGGGCAATGAGCAGTTCTTC. As protein: CASSSGLAGGNEQFF.